What follows is one T cell receptor beta chain and its context. Authors' analysis steps: Quantification of nucleated cells was approximated via reference gene primer amplification. Repertoires were generated with immunoSEQ multiplex PCR, while TCRdb's copy carries only in-frame clones and drops some. V and J calls and clone size come straight from that table; D and trimming were deduced from the DNA. The sample includes roughly 190,000 clones, 70% to 85% of them seen just once. This sample was included in a study of blood T cell repertoires in COVID-19. The ends were cut back, 11 bases at V and 4 bases at J, with 16 bases in the middle. The CDR3 has 13 amino acids.

Sequencing was performed on PBMCs or T cells enriched from blood (not recorded which). The genes are TRBV12-3 or TRBV12-4 and TRBJ2-3; possibly TRBD2 for D (6 bases). This clonotype originated in a woman aged 25 to 39 who had recovered from COVID-19. CDR3 bases: TGTGCCTATATTGGGACTGATCCAGATACGCAGTATTTT. Translated: CAYIGTDPDTQYF.